The clone carrying this T cell receptor beta chain appeared many times. What it binds is not known. Germline V CDR1 and CDR2: SGHRS, YFSETQ. This CDR3 spans 15 amino acids. The V gene lost 4 bases and the J gene lost 4 bases, with 15 bases spanning the gap. The cDNA was generated through 5'RACE incorporating 10-nucleotide random UMIs. Over 200 million TCR-beta sequences, together covering 15-18 subjects, were produced by every individual sequencing run that was carried out. TCRdb analysed the 5' RACE reads with MiXCR anew, one entry per CDR3 protein. The table shows about 62,000 distinct CDR3 sequences, with 3% to 4% occurring only once. This record belongs to a study of neurological immune-mediated disorders. Findings and limits, study-wide: TCR-beta repertoires seemed private in all groups, with no expanded CDR3 amino acid sequences shared. Phylogenetically, 18 of 34 multiple sclerosis patients' repertoires fell into one related-CDR3 cluster, a possible signature.

The sequencing sample was made of PBMCs. This clonotype originated in a woman aged 50 to 60 with multiple sclerosis. The chain has TRBV5-1 and TRBJ2-1, with D possibly matching TRBD1 (6 bases). This CDR3 is CASSHTDSPYNEQFF. CDR3 DNA sequence: TGCGCCAGCAGCCATACGGACAGTCCATACAATGAGCAGTTCTTC.